This T cell receptor (beta chain) was found in a study of blood T cell repertoires in COVID-19. Looking at the study overall: Italy, Spain and the United States were the sources of the convalescent and acute COVID-19 samples. From T cells, B-cell-depleted T cells, or PBMCs came the material, which was cDNA or gDNA.

Trimming cost V 5 bases and J 6 bases, with 10 bases left between them. Germline V CDR1 and CDR2: MDHEN, SYDVKM. The CDR3 runs to 13 residues. Per the authors' pipeline: Reference gene primer amplification gave nucleated cell count estimates. The data were produced by immunoSEQ multiplex PCR, yet TCRdb's version contains in-frame clones alone and is incomplete. V, J and clone size are taken as reported in that table, and D and trimming were inferred from the DNA itself. This table has roughly 170,000 clones, 88% appearing once. The clonotype originates from a man between 60 and 70 years old with acute or convalescent COVID-19. Sequenced material: peripheral blood. The chain has TRBV28 and TRBJ1-4; D is ambiguous. CDR3 DNA sequence: TGTGCCAGCAGTCCCAGGAGGTATGAAAAACTGTTTTTT. It encodes CASSPRRYEKLFF.